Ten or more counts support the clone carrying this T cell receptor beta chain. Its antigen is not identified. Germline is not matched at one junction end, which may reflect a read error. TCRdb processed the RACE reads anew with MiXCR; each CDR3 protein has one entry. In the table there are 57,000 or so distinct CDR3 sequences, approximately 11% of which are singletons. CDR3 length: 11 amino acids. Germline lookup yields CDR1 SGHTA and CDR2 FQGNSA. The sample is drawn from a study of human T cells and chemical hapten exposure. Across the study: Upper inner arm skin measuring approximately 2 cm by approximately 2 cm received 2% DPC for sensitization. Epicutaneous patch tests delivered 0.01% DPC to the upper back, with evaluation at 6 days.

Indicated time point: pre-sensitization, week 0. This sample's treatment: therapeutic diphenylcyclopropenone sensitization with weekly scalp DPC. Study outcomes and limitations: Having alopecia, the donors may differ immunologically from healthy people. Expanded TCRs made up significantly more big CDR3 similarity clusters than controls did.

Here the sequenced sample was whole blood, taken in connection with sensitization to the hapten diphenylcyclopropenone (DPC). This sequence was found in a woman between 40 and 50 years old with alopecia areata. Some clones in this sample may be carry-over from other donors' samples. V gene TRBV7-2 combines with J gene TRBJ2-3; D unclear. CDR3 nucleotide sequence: TGTGCCAGCAGCTTAGTTTCCCCGCCGGATTTT. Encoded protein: CASSLVSPPDF.